The T cell receptor beta chain described here comes from a study of T-cell reconstitution after alpha-beta-depleted transplantation in children (dated by TCRdb to 2016 to 2017). A note on the overall study: T-cell immune reconstitution after TCRalphabeta/CD19-depleted allogeneic hematopoietic cell transplantation in children was quantitatively tracked in the study by means of TCR repertoire profiling.

Preparation of the library involved PCR. Instrument used: Illumina HiSeq 2500. Molecular barcoding was employed in the preparation of TCR libraries, with unique molecular identifiers being used to normalize TCRbeta repertoire quantification. The raw public data were reprocessed by TCRdb itself: fastp quality trimming at Q25, MiXCR clonotype calling, in-frame beta chains only. Each CDR3 protein gets just one entry, which takes the most common genes and DNA from the rows behind it. The sample table contains about 400,000 distinct CDR3 sequences; only one count was recorded for roughly 22% of them. The top ten clones comprise approximately 3.9% of the sample. In the case of this clonotype: Its antigen is still unknown. No per-base quality is available; no much larger clone lies one base away.

This material consisted of PBMCs from the stem cell graft donor, taken from the stem cell graft. The sequence was obtained from a human donor who donated a stem cell graft to a child with acute myeloid leukemia.

The CDR3 sequence is CSVEFWGLAGEREETQYF. The DNA sequence is TGCAGCGTTGAATTTTGGGGACTAGCGGGAGAGAGGGAGGAGACCCAGTACTTC. The chain is made from TRBV29-1 and TRBJ2-5, with TRBD2 identical over 14 junction bases. For CDR1 and CDR2, the germline V gene lists SQVTM and ANQGSEA. From cysteine to phenylalanine, the CDR3 is 18 amino acids long. Kept here is only the CDR3 DNA, which spans 54 bases and is read in frame from base 1. V is pruned by 2 bases and J by 5 bases, leaving 13 bases of the junction without a gene match.